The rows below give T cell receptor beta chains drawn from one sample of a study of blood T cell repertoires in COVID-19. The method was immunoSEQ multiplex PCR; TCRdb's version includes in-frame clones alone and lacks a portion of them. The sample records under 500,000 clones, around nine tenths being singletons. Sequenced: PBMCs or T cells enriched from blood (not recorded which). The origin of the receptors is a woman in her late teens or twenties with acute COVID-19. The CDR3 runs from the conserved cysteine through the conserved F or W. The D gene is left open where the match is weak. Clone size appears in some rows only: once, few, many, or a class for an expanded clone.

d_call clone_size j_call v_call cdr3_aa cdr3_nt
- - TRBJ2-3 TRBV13 CASSLSGDISTDTQYF TGTGCCAGCAGCTTATCCGGGGACATTAGCACAGATACGCAGTATTTT
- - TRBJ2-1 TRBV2 CASRGPRTPAHNEQFF TGTGCCAGCAGGGGCCCTAGGACACCTGCCCACAATGAGCAGTTCTTC
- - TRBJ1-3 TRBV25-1 CASKASGSGNTIYF TGTGCCAGCAAAGCATCGGGGTCTGGAAACACCATATATTTT
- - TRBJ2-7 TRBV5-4 CASSPIDSNYEQYF TGTGCCAGCAGCCCGATTGACAGTAACTACGAGCAGTACTTC
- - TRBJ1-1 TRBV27 CASSSIQGVKVEAFF TGTGCCAGCAGTTCAATACAGGGCGTTAAGGTGGAAGCTTTCTTT
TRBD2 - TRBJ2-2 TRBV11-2 CASSGLVGAGELFF TGTGCCAGCAGCGGACTAGTTGGGGCCGGGGAGCTGTTTTTT
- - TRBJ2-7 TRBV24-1 CATRSFLEQYF TGTGCCACCCGAAGCTTCTTAGAGCAGTACTTC
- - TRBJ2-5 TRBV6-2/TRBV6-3 CASRQPYQETQYF TGTGCCAGCCGCCAGCCGTACCAAGAGACCCAGTACTTC
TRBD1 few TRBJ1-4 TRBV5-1 CASSLGTGRWEKLFF TGCGCCAGCAGCTTAGGGACAGGGAGATGGGAAAAACTGTTTTTT
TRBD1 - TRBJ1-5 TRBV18 CASSKRRTGNQPQHF TGTGCCAGCTCAAAACGAAGGACAGGGAATCAGCCCCAGCATTTT
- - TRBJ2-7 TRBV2 CASMRLTHEQYF TGTGCCAGCATGAGACTTACGCACGAGCAGTACTTC
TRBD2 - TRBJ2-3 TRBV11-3 CASSPGTSGRADTQYF TGTGCCAGCAGCCCAGGGACTAGCGGGAGAGCAGATACGCAGTATTTT
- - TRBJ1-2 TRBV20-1 CSALRDYGYTF TGCAGTGCTCTCAGGGACTATGGCTACACCTTC
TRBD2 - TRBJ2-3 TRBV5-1 CASSLGRTSGGPEDTDTQYF TGCGCCAGCAGCTTGGGTAGGACTAGCGGGGGCCCCGAAGACACAGATACGCAGTATTTT
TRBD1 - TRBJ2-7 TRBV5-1 CASSDTGTGVNEQYF TGCGCCAGCAGCGACACCGGGACAGGGGTCAACGAGCAGTACTTC
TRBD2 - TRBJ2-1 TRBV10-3 CAITSGLYNEQFF TGTGCCATTACTAGCGGGCTTTACAATGAGCAGTTCTTC
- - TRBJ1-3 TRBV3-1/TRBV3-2 CASSPRPSSGNTIYF TGTGCCAGCAGCCCACGTCCGAGCTCTGGAAACACCATATATTTT
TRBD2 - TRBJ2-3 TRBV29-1 CSSEGGGGTDTQYF TGCAGCTCCGAGGGCGGGGGGGGCACAGATACGCAGTATTTT
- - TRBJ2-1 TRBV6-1 CASSESRASYFF TGTGCCAGCAGTGAATCCCGAGCTAGCTACTTCTTC
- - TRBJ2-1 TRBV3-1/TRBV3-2 CASSQVPSDNEQFF TGTGCCAGCAGCCAAGTACCCTCGGACAATGAGCAGTTCTTC
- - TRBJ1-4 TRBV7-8 CASSRQVNEKLFF TGTGCCAGCAGCAGACAAGTGAATGAAAAACTGTTTTTT
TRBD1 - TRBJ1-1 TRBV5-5 CASSADRAEAFF TGTGCCAGCAGCGCTGACAGGGCTGAAGCTTTCTTT
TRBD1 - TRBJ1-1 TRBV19 CASSRRRGIGGVNTEAFF TGTGCCAGTAGTAGGCGCAGGGGGATAGGAGGGGTGAACACTGAAGCTTTCTTT
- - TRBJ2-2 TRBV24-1 CATSDTSLGGPGELFF TGTGCCACCAGTGATACCTCTCTCGGGGGACCCGGGGAGCTGTTTTTT
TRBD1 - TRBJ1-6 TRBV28 CASSGTGLGPPLHF TGTGCCAGCAGTGGGACAGGGCTCGGGCCACCCCTCCACTTT
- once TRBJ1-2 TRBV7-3 CASSPTGNDGYTF TGTGCCAGCAGCCCCACAGGGAATGATGGCTACACCTTC
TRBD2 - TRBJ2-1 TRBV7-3 CASSLLAGGPAYNEQFF TGTGCCAGCAGCTTACTAGCGGGGGGGCCAGCGTACAATGAGCAGTTCTTC
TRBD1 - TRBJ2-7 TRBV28 CASRPGGSRNEQYF TGTGCCAGCAGGCCAGGGGGCTCTCGGAACGAGCAGTACTTC
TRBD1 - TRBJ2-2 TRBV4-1 CASSQVRGLNTGELFF TGCGCCAGCAGCCAAGTAAGGGGGCTAAACACCGGGGAGCTGTTTTTT
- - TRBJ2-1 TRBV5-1 CASSLDSSSYNEQFF TGCGCCAGCAGCTTGGACTCAAGCTCCTACAATGAGCAGTTCTTC
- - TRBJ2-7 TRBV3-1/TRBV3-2 CASSQGTDYYEQYF TGTGCCAGCAGCCAAGGGACGGACTACTACGAGCAGTACTTC
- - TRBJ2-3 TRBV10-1 CAYPTVLTDTQYF TGCGCCTATCCCACTGTCCTCACAGATACGCAGTATTTT
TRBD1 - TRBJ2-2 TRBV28 CASSQEGQGAWPGELFF TGTGCCAGCAGTCAAGAAGGACAGGGGGCTTGGCCCGGGGAGCTGTTTTTT
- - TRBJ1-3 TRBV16 CASSQLGRAISGNTIYF TGTGCCAGCAGCCAATTGGGCAGGGCGATCTCTGGAAACACCATATATTTT
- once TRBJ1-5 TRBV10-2 CASSLDTWDQPQHF TGCGCCAGCAGCCTGGACACTTGGGATCAGCCCCAGCATTTT
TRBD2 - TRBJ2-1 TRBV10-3 CAITNGTSDEQFF TGTGCCATCACTAACGGGACTAGCGATGAGCAGTTCTTC
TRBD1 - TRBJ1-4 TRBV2 CASRNPGTGDEKLFF TGTGCCAGCAGAAACCCCGGGACAGGGGATGAAAAACTGTTTTTT
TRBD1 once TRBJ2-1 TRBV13 CASSPRQGSSYNEQFF TGTGCCAGCAGCCCAAGACAGGGGAGCTCCTACAATGAGCAGTTCTTC
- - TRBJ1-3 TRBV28 CASSRREVTIYF TGTGCCAGCAGTCGTAGGGAGGTGACCATATATTTT
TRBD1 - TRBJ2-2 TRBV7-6 CASSKTGQGIGGELFF TGTGCCAGCAGCAAGACGGGACAGGGGATCGGCGGGGAGCTGTTTTTT
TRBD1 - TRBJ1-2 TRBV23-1 CASSQTDRENGYTF TGCGCCAGCAGTCAAACAGACAGGGAAAATGGCTACACCTTC
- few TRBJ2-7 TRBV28 CASSLQYEQYF TGTGCCAGCAGTTTGCAGTACGAGCAGTACTTC
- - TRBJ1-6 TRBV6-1 CASSEVGGNDNSPLHF TGTGCCAGCAGTGAAGTGGGGGGGAACGATAATTCACCCCTCCACTTT
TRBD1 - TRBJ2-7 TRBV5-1 CASSSALRTGQTSYEQYF TGCGCCAGCAGCTCCGCCCTGAGGACAGGGCAAACCTCCTACGAGCAGTACTTC
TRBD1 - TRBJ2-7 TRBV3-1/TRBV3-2 CASRGQGTYEQYF TGTGCCAGCAGGGGACAGGGGACCTACGAGCAGTACTTC
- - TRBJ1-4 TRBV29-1 CSVSQGTAREKLFF TGCAGCGTCTCGCAGGGGACGGCGAGAGAAAAACTGTTTTTT
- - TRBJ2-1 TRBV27 CASSLVGEYNEQFF TGTGCCAGCAGTTTAGTGGGAGAATACAATGAGCAGTTCTTC
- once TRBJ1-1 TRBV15 CATSRDSLEGTRNTEAFF TGTGCCACCAGCAGAGATTCCCTTGAGGGGACACGGAACACTGAAGCTTTCTTT
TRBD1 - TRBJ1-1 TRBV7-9 CASSPGTGEAFF TGTGCCAGCAGCCCCGGGACAGGGGAAGCTTTCTTT
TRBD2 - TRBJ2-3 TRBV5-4 CASSWSGGRAPDTQYF TGTGCCAGCAGCTGGAGCGGGGGGAGAGCCCCCGATACGCAGTATTTT
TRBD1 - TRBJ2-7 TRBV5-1 CASSPGDRPYGEQYF TGCGCCAGCAGCCCGGGGGACAGGCCCTATGGCGAGCAGTACTTC